This entry lists 21 T cell receptor beta chains sequenced from one sample in a study of cytomegalovirus exposure and HLA in healthy donors. The PCR ran on 60 Vbeta and 13 Jbeta primers. The protocol was immunoSEQ multiplex PCR, while the TCRdb copy is restricted to in-frame clones and leaves out a portion. The repertoire holds over 120,000 clones, with nearly 10% as singletons. Specimen: PBMCs. The receptors originated from a man aged 50 to 59 in good health and CMV-seronegative.

This clone was observed a handful of times. The chain carries TRBV5-1 and TRBJ1-2; 8 bases are shared with TRBD1. Germline V lookup: CDR1 SGHRS, CDR2 YFSETQ. J was trimmed by 0 bases and V by 5 bases; bases with no gene match: 6. This CDR3 contains 15 residues. CDR3 DNA: TGCGCCAGCAGAGATGCAGGGGGCCCTAACTATGGCTACACCTTC. The encoded protein is CASRDAGGPNYGYTF. The whole variable domain, remainder taken from reference TRBV5-1 and TRBJ1-2, is KAGVTQTPRYLIKTRGQQVTLSCSPISGHRSVSWYQQTPGQGLQFLFEYFSETQRNKGNFPGRFSGRQFSNSRSEMNVSTLELGDSALYLCASRDAGGPNYGYTFGSGTRLTVV.

The rearrangement joins TRBV5-1 to TRBJ2-4; 9 bases line up with TRBD1. Germline CDR1 is SGHRS and CDR2 is YFSETQ. The length of the CDR3 is 14 residues. Trimming removed 4 bases from V and 8 bases from J; junction bases left unmatched: 7. The DNA for the CDR3 is TGCGCCAGCAGCCCGGGACAGGGCGCGGACATTCAGTACTTC. As protein: CASSPGQGADIQYF. Together with reference TRBV5-1 and TRBJ2-4, the CDR3 gives the full variable domain: KAGVTQTPRYLIKTRGQQVTLSCSPISGHRSVSWYQQTPGQGLQFLFEYFSETQRNKGNFPGRFSGRQFSNSRSEMNVSTLELGDSALYLCASSPGQGADIQYFGAGTRLSVL.

This clone was found a few times. V and J are TRBV4-2 and TRBJ2-2, with TRBD1 as a possible D gene (6 bases). Trimming shortened V by 4 bases and J by 3 bases, and 12 bases separated the two germline ends. The CDR3 totals 15 residues. Germline CDR1 and CDR2: LGHNA and YNFKEQ. CDR3 amino acids: CASSLISGDTGELFF. The DNA for the CDR3 is TGTGCCAGCAGCCTCATATCAGGGGACACCGGGGAGCTGTTTTTT.

This clone has more than one count but fewer than ten. The gene calls are TRBV7-6 and TRBJ2-7, with 9 bases matching TRBD2. This CDR3 has 16 residues. Germline CDR1 is SGHVS and CDR2 is FNYEAQ. With 4 bases clipped from V and 0 bases from J, the junction kept 7 bases outside the gene matches. The CDR3 spells CASSSLAGKSSYEQYF. Here the CDR3 DNA reads TGTGCCAGCAGCTCACTAGCGGGCAAGAGCTCCTACGAGCAGTACTTC.

This clone was recorded a few times. J is TRBJ1-2 and V is TRBV15; D ambiguous. V shed 0 bases and J shed 0 bases, with 5 bases lying between them. The CDR3 runs to 14 residues. The germline V gene encodes CDR1 LNHNV and CDR2 YYDKDF (reference sequence). This chain's CDR3 is CATSRDTTNYGYTF. Written as DNA, the CDR3 is TGTGCCACCAGCAGAGATACAACTAACTATGGCTACACCTTC.

Only a few counts were recorded for this clone. The junction departs from the called germline gene at one end, perhaps through a read error. The chain uses TRBV7-7 and TRBJ2-2; 13 bases are shared with TRBD2. The CDR3 spans 16 residues. Germline-derived CDR1 and CDR2 are SSHAT and FNYEAQ (reference sequence). The CDR3 DNA follows: TGTGCTAGCAGCCCACTAGCGGGGGGGCCAGGCGGGGAGCTGTTTTTT. It encodes CASSPLAGGPGGELFF.

The chain has TRBV30 and TRBJ2-7; D perhaps matches TRBD1 (6 bases). Between the trimmed V and J ends, which lost 5 bases and 7 bases, there was a span of 21 bases. There are 14 residues in the CDR3. Germline assignment: CDR1 GTSNPN and CDR2 SVGIG (reference sequence). CDR3 amino acids: CAWLNWDIATEQYF. CDR3 in DNA: TGTGCCTGGTTGAATTGGGACATAGCTACTGAGCAGTACTTC.

This clone was observed a handful of times. The chain has TRBV7-2 and TRBJ2-1; 14 bases line up with TRBD2. The CDR3 runs to 18 residues. V lost 5 bases and J lost 8; bases outside the gene matches: 14. Germline V gene sequence: CDR1 SGHTA, CDR2 FQGNSA. This CDR3 reads CASSRGRLAGGRSHEQFF. The DNA of the CDR3 is TGTGCCAGCAGCCGAGGGAGACTAGCGGGAGGGAGGAGCCATGAGCAGTTCTTC.

CDR3 in amino acids: CASSLAGTSGPAQETQYF. The CDR3 nucleotides are TGCGCCAGCAGCTTGGCCGGGACTAGCGGACCAGCCCAAGAGACCCAGTACTTC. The rearrangement joins TRBV5-1 to TRBJ2-5, with 11 bases identical to TRBD2. Unmatched junction bases numbered 8, after V lost 0 bases and J lost 1 base. This CDR3 contains 18 residues. The germline V gene has CDR1 SGHRS and CDR2 YFSETQ.

The chain couples TRBV6-6 to TRBJ2-2, with D perhaps matching TRBD2 (6 bases). This CDR3 comprises 16 residues. From germline, CDR1 is MNHNY and CDR2 SVGAGI (reference sequence). The V gene lost 4 bases and the J gene lost 1 base, with 13 bases spanning the gap. CDR3 residues: CASSFLGTGNTGELFF. In DNA form, the CDR3 reads TGTGCCAGCAGTTTCCTCGGGACTGGGAACACCGGGGAGCTGTTTTTT.

Only a few counts were recorded for this clone. The J gene is TRBJ1-1, the V gene TRBV5-1, with 8 bases lining up with TRBD1. The V gene end was trimmed by 3 bases and the J gene end by 1 base; junction bases not matched to a gene: 5. CDR1 SGHRS and CDR2 YFSETQ come from the germline V gene. CDR3 size: 15 residues. The CDR3 DNA reads TGCGCCAGCAGCTCTAACAGGGGGGGGAACACTGAAGCTTTCTTT. As protein: CASSSNRGGNTEAFF.

This clone was seen a handful of times. The gene calls are TRBV5-4 and TRBJ2-7; D gene ambiguous. The CDR3 spans 13 residues. Germline assignment: CDR1 SGHNT and CDR2 YYREEE (reference sequence). The V end lost 0 bases, the J end lost 5 bases, and 9 bases lay between the germline ends. The CDR3 loop reads CASSLDSRDEQYF. For the CDR3, the DNA is TGTGCCAGCAGCTTGGACTCCCGGGACGAGCAGTACTTC.

This clone has just a few counts. The chain has TRBV5-1 and TRBJ1-6, with a tentative D call TRBD1 (5 bases). The V and J ends lost 0 bases and 6 bases respectively, with 7 bases between them. The germline gives CDR1 SGHRS, CDR2 YFSETQ. This CDR3 spans 14 amino acids. The CDR3 coding sequence is TGCGCCAGCAGCTTGGACAGGCGTAATTCACCCCTCCACTTT. It codes for CASSLDRRNSPLHF.

This clone was seen a handful of times. V gene TRBV30 combines with J gene TRBJ2-3, with 10 positions matching TRBD2. Germline V lookup: CDR1 GTSNPN, CDR2 SVGIG (reference sequence). Trimming took 3 bases from V and 0 from J; bases not matched to a gene: 3. This CDR3 has 15 amino acids. The DNA of the CDR3 is TGTGCCTGGAGGAGCGGGAGGGGAAGCACAGATACGCAGTATTTT. This codes for CAWRSGRGSTDTQYF.

This clone has more than one count but fewer than ten. The chain is built from TRBV5-1 and TRBJ2-7; a weak D match, TRBD1 (5 bases). Germline V lookup: CDR1 SGHRS, CDR2 YFSETQ. V was cut by 5 bases and J by 1 base, with 16 bases left in between. The CDR3 has 15 amino acids. CDR3 sequence reads: CASSSQGGSSYEQYF. The CDR3, as DNA: TGCGCCAGCAGTTCGCAGGGTGGTTCGTCCTACGAGCAGTACTTC.

The rearrangement joins TRBV7-9 to TRBJ1-2; D is unresolved. Trimming stripped 2 bases from V and 0 bases from J, with 10 bases between. Germline values: CDR1 SEHNR, CDR2 FQNEAQ (reference sequence). The CDR3 runs 15 residues. The chain's CDR3 is CASSLLTGTNYGYTF. In DNA form, the CDR3 reads TGTGCCAGCAGCTTACTGACGGGAACTAACTATGGCTACACCTTC.

This clone was observed a handful of times. The V gene is TRBV2, the J gene TRBJ2-7, with 9 positions matching TRBD1. The CDR3 is 11 amino acids. Germline loops: CDR1 SNHLY, CDR2 FYNNEI. Trimming took 5 bases from V and 10 from J; bases not matched to a gene: 3. The CDR3 spells CASSPTGGQYF. The CDR3, as DNA: TGTGCCAGCAGTCCGACAGGGGGTCAGTACTTC.

The rearrangement uses TRBV7-3 and TRBJ2-2, with no clear D. CDR1 is SGHTA, CDR2 FQGTGA, per germline. The germline V and J ends were trimmed by 5 bases and 5 bases, with 9 bases remaining between them. The CDR3 sequence is 13 residues long. The CDR3 region has the DNA TGTGCCAGCAGCGCGTTAGAGACCGGGGAGCTGTTTTTT. As protein: CASSALETGELFF.

There are a few counts of this clone. One end of the junction does not line up with germline, which may come from a read error. V and J are TRBV7-7 and TRBJ1-3, with D perhaps matching TRBD1 (5 bases). CDR3 size: 15 residues. CDR1 and CDR2 (germline): SSHAT, FNYEAQ (reference sequence). The CDR3 here is CASSQSPGAGNTIYF. The CDR3 DNA sequence: TGTGCTAGCAGCCAATCCCCGGGGGCTGGAAACACCATATATTTT.

The rearrangement links TRBV6-6 to TRBJ1-4, with D unresolved. V was clipped by 6 bases and J by 6 bases, with 17 bases between them. This CDR3 has 15 residues. CDR1 is MNHNY and CDR2 is SVGAGI in the germline V gene (reference sequence). This CDR3 is CASRISGSAHEKLFF. The CDR3 nucleotides are TGTGCCAGCAGGATTTCCGGGTCCGCACATGAAAAACTGTTTTTT.

The CDR3 spells CASSPPGGVPGTDTQYF. The CDR3 DNA reads as TGTGCCAGCAGCCCACCGGGCGGGGTCCCGGGCACAGATACGCAGTATTTT. The chain uses TRBV7-9 and TRBJ2-3; the D gene is possibly TRBD2 (6 bases). Germline V gene lookup returns CDR1 SEHNR and CDR2 FQNEAQ (reference sequence). The CDR3 has 17 residues. V lost 5 bases and J lost 1, with 19 bases in between.